This T cell receptor (beta chain) was captured in a study of cytomegalovirus exposure and HLA in healthy donors. Turning to the study itself: Earlier results showed roughly 110 million unique TCR beta sequences derived from roughly 180 million T cells.

CDR1 is LNHNV and CDR2 is YYDKDF in the germline V gene (reference sequence). The CDR3 runs to 13 residues. J lost 3 bases, V lost 6 bases, and 1 base had no gene match. A multiplex PCR was run with 60 Vbeta primers and 13 Jbeta primers. Here immunoSEQ multiplex PCR was the method, and the copy in TCRdb shows in-frame clones only, minus some. The repertoire consists of tens of thousands of clones, with 72% occurring once and the leading ten covering more than 9.5%. This clonotype originated in a woman in her thirties or forties in good health and CMV-seropositive. The chain joins TRBV15 to TRBJ1-1, with 10 bases matching TRBD1. The material sequenced was PBMCs. CDR3 sequence: CATRGQGYTEAFF. In nucleotides, the CDR3 is TGTGCCACCAGGGGACAGGGGTACACTGAAGCTTTCTTT.